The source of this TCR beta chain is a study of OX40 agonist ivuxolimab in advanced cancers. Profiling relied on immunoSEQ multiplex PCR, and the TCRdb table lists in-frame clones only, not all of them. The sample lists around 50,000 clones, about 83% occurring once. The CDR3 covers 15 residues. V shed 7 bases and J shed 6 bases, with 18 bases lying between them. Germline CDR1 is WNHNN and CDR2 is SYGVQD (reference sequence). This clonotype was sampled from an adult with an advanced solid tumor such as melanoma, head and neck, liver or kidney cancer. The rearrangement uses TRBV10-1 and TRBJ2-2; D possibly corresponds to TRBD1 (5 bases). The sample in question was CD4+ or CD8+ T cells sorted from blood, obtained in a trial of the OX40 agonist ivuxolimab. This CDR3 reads CASIGRVRVAGELFF. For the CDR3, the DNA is TGCGCCAGCATAGGAAGGGTCAGGGTCGCCGGGGAGCTGTTTTTT.